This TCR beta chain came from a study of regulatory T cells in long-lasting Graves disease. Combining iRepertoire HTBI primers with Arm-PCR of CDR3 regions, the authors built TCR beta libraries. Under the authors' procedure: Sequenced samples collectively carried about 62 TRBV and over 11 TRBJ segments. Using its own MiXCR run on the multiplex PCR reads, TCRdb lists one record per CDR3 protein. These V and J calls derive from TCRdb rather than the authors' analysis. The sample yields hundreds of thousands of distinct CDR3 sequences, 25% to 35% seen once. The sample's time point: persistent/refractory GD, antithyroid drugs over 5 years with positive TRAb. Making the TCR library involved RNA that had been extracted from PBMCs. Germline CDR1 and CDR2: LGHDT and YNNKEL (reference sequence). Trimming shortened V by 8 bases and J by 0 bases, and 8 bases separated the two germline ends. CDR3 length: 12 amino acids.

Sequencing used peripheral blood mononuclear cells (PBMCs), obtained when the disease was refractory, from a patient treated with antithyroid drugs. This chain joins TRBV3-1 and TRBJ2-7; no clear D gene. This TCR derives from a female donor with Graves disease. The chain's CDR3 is CASLEDSYEQYF. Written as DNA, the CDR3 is TGTGCCAGCCTGGAAGACTCCTACGAGCAGTACTTC.